The next 18 T cell receptor beta chains were all read from a single sample in a study of T cells in Graves' hyperthyroidism and ophthalmopathy. TCR beta CDR3 regions were amplified from RNA. The primer set for the first-round RT-PCR of the TCR CDR3 was HTBI. TCRdb ran MiXCR on the multiplex PCR reads and lists one entry per CDR3 protein. The sample carries 530,000 or so distinct CDR3 sequences, around 46% recorded once. The sample was peripheral blood or thyroid tissue (not recorded which). The receptors here all came from a young woman with Graves' hyperthyroidism.

The rearrangement joins TRBV11-2 to TRBJ2-5, with unresolved D. CDR1 is SGHAT and CDR2 is FQNNGV in the germline V gene. V was shortened by 1 base and J by 5 bases, with 17 bases between the two germline ends. CDR3 length: 16 amino acids. Here the CDR3 DNA reads TGTGCCAGCAGCTTAGGGCCCGGCAGGTTTGGGGAGACCCAGTACTTC. It encodes CASSLGPGRFGETQYF. The complete variable domain, with remaining parts taken from reference TRBV11-2 and TRBJ2-5, reads EAGVAQSPRYKIIEKRQSVAFWCNPISGHATLYWYQQILGQGPKLLIQFQNNGVVDDSQLPKDRFSAERLKGVDSTLKIQPAKLEDSAVYLCASSLGPGRFGETQYFGPGTRLLVL.

This clonotype was recorded many times. One end of the junction is discordant with germline, which a read error may explain. The chain combines TRBV9 with TRBJ2-5, with a tentative D call TRBD2 (6 bases). CDR3 size: 17 residues. Germline assignment: CDR1 SGDLS and CDR2 YYNGEE. CDR3 sequence reads: CAGSVEGGAGMGETQYF. The CDR3, as DNA: TGTGCCGGCAGCGTAGAAGGAGGGGCAGGGATGGGAGAGACCCAGTACTTC.

V usage is TRBV10-2 and J usage is TRBJ2-5; tentative D call: TRBD2 (5 bases). The germline gives CDR1 WSHSY, CDR2 SAAADI. Trimming removed 8 bases at V and 5 bases at J, with 12 bases between. This CDR3 is built from 12 residues. This chain's CDR3 is CASPRVGETQYF. CDR3 sequence (DNA): TGCGCCAGCCCGAGGGTGGGGGAGACCCAGTACTTC.

The chain combines TRBV7-3 with TRBJ2-7; the match to TRBD2 covers 8 bases. The J call may be wrong; the DNA end is better matched by TRBJ2-1. Germline loops: CDR1 SGHTA, CDR2 FQGTGA. The CDR3 has 15 amino acids. CDR3 region: CASRIAGSSYNEQFF. The CDR3 nucleotides read TGTGCCAGCAGGATAGCGGGGAGCTCCTACAATGAGCAGTTCTTC.

The V gene is TRBV5-6, the J gene TRBJ2-7, with D possibly TRBD2 on 7 matching bases. Trimming took off 0 bases at V and 2 bases at J, with 12 bases between the two ends. The germline CDR1 and CDR2 sequences are SGHDT and YYEEEE. CDR3 size: 15 residues. The CDR3 DNA is TGTGCCAGCAGCTTGGACGGAGGGGGGGCCTACGAGCAGTACTTC. This codes for CASSLDGGGAYEQYF.

As concerns this clonotype: This may arise from a read error, as a much more abundant clone is one base away. The V call is TRBV24-1, the J call TRBJ2-2; either TRBD1 or TRBD2 may supply D (6 bases each). Germline-derived CDR1 and CDR2 are KGHDR and SFDVKD. The length of the CDR3 is 14 residues. The CDR3 nucleotides read TGTGCCACCAGTAGGACAGCGAACACCGGGGGGCTGTTTTTT. Translated, it gives CATSRTANTGGLFF.

This clonotype was detected a few times. The V and J genes are TRBV5-1 and TRBJ2-7; D might be TRBD2 (7 bases). Germline assignment: CDR1 SGHRS and CDR2 YFSETQ. The CDR3 has 14 amino acids. The V and J ends lost 0 bases and 5 bases respectively, with 12 bases between them. CDR3 region: CASSLATGRDEQYF. In DNA, the CDR3 is TGCGCCAGCAGCTTGGCAACAGGGAGGGACGAGCAGTACTTC.

This clonotype has a count of ten or more. The V call is TRBV7-9, the J call TRBJ2-5, with a tentative D call TRBD1 (6 bases). CDR1 and CDR2 (germline): SEHNR, FQNEAQ (reference sequence). The V gene lost 0 bases and the J gene lost 2 bases, with 16 bases spanning the gap. CDR3 size: 17 residues. CDR3 bases: TGTGCCAGCAGCTTAGCCGCCTTACAGGGAACTCAAGAGACCCAGTACTTC. Translated, it gives CASSLAALQGTQETQYF.

This clonotype was seen many times. The rearrangement links TRBV27 to TRBJ1-4; D is unclear. Trimming took 8 bases from V and 8 from J, leaving 15 bases between them. The CDR3 contains 13 residues. From germline, CDR1 is MNHEY and CDR2 SMNVEV (reference sequence). The CDR3 is CASGSWTGEKLFF. In DNA form, the CDR3 reads TGTGCCAGCGGCAGTTGGACTGGAGAAAAACTGTTTTTT.

J is TRBJ2-7 and V is TRBV24-1; a weak D match, TRBD2 (6 bases). Germline loops: CDR1 KGHDR, CDR2 SFDVKD. The CDR3 length is 15 residues. The V end was cut by 4 bases, the J end by 6 bases, with 18 bases between. The CDR3 protein is CATSDARGGTSEQYF. In nucleotides, the CDR3 is TGTGCCACCAGTGACGCCCGAGGAGGGACTTCCGAGCAGTACTTC.

Comments on this clonotype: This may come from a read error, since a much larger clone is one base off. V and J are TRBV4-3 and TRBJ2-7; D unresolved. Germline CDR1 and CDR2: LGHNA and YSLEER. V was clipped by 0 bases and J by 3 bases, with 12 bases between them. The CDR3 runs 15 residues. The CDR3 DNA follows: TGCGCCAGCAGCCAAGATCCATATAGAGTCTACGAGCAGTACTTC. Its protein is CASSQDPYRVYEQYF.

As to this clonotype: A much larger clone is a single base away; this may be a read error. The chain links TRBV7-9 to TRBJ2-7; D may be TRBD1 (5 bases). CDR1 is SEHNR and CDR2 is FQNEAQ in the germline V gene (reference sequence). This CDR3 region has 13 residues. The CDR3 reads CAGSFDSAYEQYF. The CDR3 DNA reads as TGTGCCGGCAGCTTCGACAGCGCCTACGAGCAGTACTTC.

This clonotype was seen many times. This chain uses TRBV12-3 or TRBV12-4 with TRBJ2-2; no clear D gene. There are 13 residues in the CDR3. Trimming cost V 3 bases and J 5 bases, with 7 bases left between them. Here the CDR3 reads CASSFRGTGELFF. CDR3 DNA: TGTGCCAGCAGTTTTAGAGGAACCGGGGAGCTGTTTTTT.

Many counts were recorded for this clonotype. The V and J genes are TRBV9 and TRBJ2-7, with TRBD1 as a possible D gene (6 bases). Trimming shortened V by 4 bases and J by 1 base, and 15 bases separated the two germline ends. The CDR3 covers 15 residues. In germline, CDR1 is SGDLS, CDR2 YYNGEE. CDR3 amino acids: CASSPRGGASYEQYF. The CDR3 DNA sequence: TGTGCCAGCAGCCCTCGAGGGGGAGCTTCCTACGAGCAGTACTTC.

The chain is built from TRBV2 and TRBJ2-7; no reliable D call. Germline values: CDR1 SNHLY, CDR2 FYNNEI. Between the trimmed V and J ends, which lost 8 bases and 7 bases, there was a span of 12 bases. The CDR3 sequence is 11 residues long. The CDR3 DNA sequence: TGTGCCAGCTCCCCTGGGAATGAGCAGTACTTC. Amino acid sequence: CASSPGNEQYF. The full variable domain, its missing parts supplied by reference TRBV2 and TRBJ2-7, is EPEVTQTPSHQVTQMGQEVILRCVPISNHLYFYWYRQILGQKVEFLVSFYNNEISEKSEIFDDQFSVERPDGSNFTLKIRSTKLEDSAMYFCASSPGNEQYFGPGTRLTVT.

Concerning this clonotype itself: A much larger clone is a single base away; this may be a read error. The CDR3 nucleotides read TGTGCTAGTGGTTTGGGTGTAGTGGATGGCCACACCTTC. The encoded protein is CASGLGVVDGHTF. V gene TRBV12-5 combines with J gene TRBJ1-2; D gene uncertain. The CDR3 spans 13 residues. Germline lookup yields CDR1 LGHNT and CDR2 FRNRAP.

The chain combines TRBV20-1 with TRBJ2-6; D ambiguous. CDR1 is DFQATT, CDR2 SNEGSKA, per germline (reference sequence). The CDR3 length is 12 residues. V gave up 2 bases and J gave up 4 bases, with 3 bases separating them. The CDR3 spells CSARWGANVLTF. In nucleotides, the CDR3 is TGCAGTGCTAGATGGGGGGCCAACGTCCTGACTTTC.

The chain joins TRBV7-2 to TRBJ2-5, with 12 nucleotides matching TRBD1. V was pared by 4 bases and J by 5 bases, with 5 bases of the junction left unmatched. CDR3 length: 15 amino acids. Germline CDR1 reads SGHTA; CDR2 reads FQGNSA. The CDR3 reads CASSSGTGGGETQYF. The CDR3 DNA is TGTGCCAGCAGCTCCGGGACAGGGGGCGGCGAGACCCAGTACTTC.